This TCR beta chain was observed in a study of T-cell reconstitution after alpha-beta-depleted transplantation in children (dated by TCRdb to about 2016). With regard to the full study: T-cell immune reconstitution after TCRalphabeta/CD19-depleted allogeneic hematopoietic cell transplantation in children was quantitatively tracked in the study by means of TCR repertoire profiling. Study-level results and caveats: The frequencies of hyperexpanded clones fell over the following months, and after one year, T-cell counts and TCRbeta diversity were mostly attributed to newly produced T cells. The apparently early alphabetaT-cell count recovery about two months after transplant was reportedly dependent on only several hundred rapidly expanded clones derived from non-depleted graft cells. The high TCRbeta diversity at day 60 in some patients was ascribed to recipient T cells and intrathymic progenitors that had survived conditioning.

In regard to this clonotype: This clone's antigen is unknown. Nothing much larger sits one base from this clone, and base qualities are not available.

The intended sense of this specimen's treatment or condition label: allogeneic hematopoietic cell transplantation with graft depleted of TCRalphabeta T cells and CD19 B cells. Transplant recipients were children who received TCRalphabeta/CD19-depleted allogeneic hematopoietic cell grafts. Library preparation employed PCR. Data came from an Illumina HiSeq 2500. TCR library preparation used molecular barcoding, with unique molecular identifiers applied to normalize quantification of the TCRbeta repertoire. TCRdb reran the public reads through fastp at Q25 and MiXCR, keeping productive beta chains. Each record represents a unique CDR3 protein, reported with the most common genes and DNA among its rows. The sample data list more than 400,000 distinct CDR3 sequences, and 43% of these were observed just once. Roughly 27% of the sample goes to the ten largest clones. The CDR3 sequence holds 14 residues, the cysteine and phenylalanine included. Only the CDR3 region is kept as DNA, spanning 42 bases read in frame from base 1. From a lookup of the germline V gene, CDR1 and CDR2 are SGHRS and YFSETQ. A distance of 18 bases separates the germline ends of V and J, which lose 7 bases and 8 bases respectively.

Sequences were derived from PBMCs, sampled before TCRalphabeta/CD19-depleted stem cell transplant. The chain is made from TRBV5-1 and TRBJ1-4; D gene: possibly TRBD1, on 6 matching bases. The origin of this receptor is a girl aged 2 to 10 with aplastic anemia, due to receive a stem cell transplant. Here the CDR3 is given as CASRIQGSGEKLFF. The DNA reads TGCGCCAGCCGCATTCAGGGGTCGGGGGAAAAACTGTTTTTT.